Each of the 6 T cell receptor beta chains below was sequenced from the same sample in a study of blood T cell repertoires in COVID-19. Clones were sequenced by immunoSEQ multiplex PCR, and TCRdb holds only the in-frame ones, with some missing. The repertoire consists of about 280,000 clones, with around nine tenths occurring once and the leading ten covering roughly 6.2%. The sample comprised PBMCs or T cells enriched from blood (not recorded which). These receptors were taken from a woman in her 40s who had recovered from COVID-19.

V and J are TRBV28 and TRBJ2-1, with D unclear. The CDR3 has 12 residues. Trimming pared 7 bases from V and 10 bases from J, leaving 14 bases between. CDR1 is MDHEN and CDR2 is SYDVKM in the germline V gene. The CDR3 nucleotides are TGTGCCAGCAACATTAAGATGAAGGAGCAGTTCTTC. Its translation is CASNIKMKEQFF.

The chain joins TRBV27 to TRBJ1-6; unclear D gene. The CDR3 loop spans 14 amino acids. Trimming shortened V by 2 bases and J by 9 bases, and 11 bases separated the two germline ends. The germline CDR1 and CDR2 sequences are MNHEY and SMNVEV (reference sequence). CDR3 nucleotides: TGTGCCAGCAGTTTAGGCCAGTATGGTTCACCCCTCCACTTT. It yields the protein CASSLGQYGSPLHF.

The genes are TRBV28 and TRBJ2-5; 10 nucleotides line up with TRBD2. The junction had 5 bases not matched to a gene; V was cut back by 5 bases and J by 2 bases. This CDR3 has 15 residues. Germline V lookup: CDR1 MDHEN, CDR2 SYDVKM. The CDR3 bases are TGTGCCAGCAGTGTACTAGCGGGACCTCAAGAGACCCAGTACTTC. Translation gives CASSVLAGPQETQYF.

In its sample, this clone was seen once. The rearrangement joins TRBV3-1 (or the pseudogene TRBV3-2) to TRBJ2-3; perhaps TRBD1 as D (5 bases). Germline V lookup: CDR1 LGHDT, CDR2 YNNKEL (reference sequence). The CDR3 spans 15 residues. Trimming removed 4 bases at V and 3 bases at J, with 14 bases between. The CDR3 region is CASSLRQPGTDTQYF. CDR3 bases: TGTGCCAGCAGCCTCCGGCAACCAGGGACAGATACGCAGTATTTT.

This clone was seen a handful of times. The rearrangement links TRBV7-8 to TRBJ2-1; weak D call: TRBD1 (6 bases). The CDR3 contains 14 residues. V was clipped by 6 bases and J by 3 bases, with 12 bases between them. Per germline, CDR1 SGHVS and CDR2 FQNEAQ. This CDR3 is CASRLQGNYNEQFF. DNA of the CDR3: TGTGCCAGCAGGTTACAGGGAAACTACAATGAGCAGTTCTTC. The whole variable domain, remainder taken from reference TRBV7-8 and TRBJ2-1, is GAGVSQSPRYKVAKRGQDVALRCDPISGHVSLFWYQQALGQGPEFLTYFQNEAQLDKSGLPSDRFFAERPEGSVSTLKIQRTQQEDSAVYLCASRLQGNYNEQFFGPGTRLTVL.

V gene TRBV12-3 or TRBV12-4 combines with J gene TRBJ2-2; TRBD1 is a possible D gene (6 bases). The CDR3 covers 13 residues. V was trimmed by 9 bases and J by 5 bases, leaving 13 bases between them. The CDR3 spells CASFRQATGELFF. For the CDR3, the DNA is TGTGCCAGTTTCCGACAGGCGACCGGGGAGCTGTTTTTT.